These 27 T cell receptor beta chains were sequenced from one sample in a study of control samples from healthy donors and cancer patients. Libraries were prepared by immunoSEQ multiplex PCR; TCRdb keeps only in-frame clonotypes and omits some of them. The table records over 80,000 clones, 85% of them present only once. Material: blood. Receptor source: a man aged 25-40 years in good health.

This clone was recorded a few times. The V gene is TRBV30, the J gene TRBJ2-3; tentative D call: TRBD2 (5 bases). Germline V gene sequence: CDR1 GTSNPN, CDR2 SVGIG (reference sequence). V lost 4 bases, J lost 1 base, and 12 bases lay in between. The CDR3 runs to 14 residues. This CDR3 reads CAWNSGIGTDTQYF. As DNA, the CDR3 is TGTGCCTGGAATTCGGGGATTGGCACAGATACGCAGTATTTT.

This chain joins TRBV18 and TRBJ2-2; 12 bases are a match to TRBD2. J lost 2 bases, V lost 4 bases, and 8 bases had no gene match. Germline V gene lookup returns CDR1 KGHSH and CDR2 LQKENI. This CDR3 spans 18 amino acids. The DNA of the CDR3 is TGTGCCAGCTCACGAGAATCGGGACTAGCGGGTAACACCGGGGAGCTGTTTTTT. Its translation: CASSRESGLAGNTGELFF.

The genes are TRBV11-2 and TRBJ1-1, with a possible D match to TRBD1 (6 bases). V dropped 1 base and J dropped 4 bases, with 13 bases sitting between them. Germline-derived CDR1 and CDR2 are SGHAT and FQNNGV. This CDR3 region has 15 residues. The CDR3 nucleotides are TGTGCCAGCAGCTTAGTCGGGAGGGGGGGCACTGAAGCTTTCTTT. Translated, it gives CASSLVGRGGTEAFF.

This chain links TRBV5-6 with TRBJ1-2, with 9 bases lining up with TRBD1. Germline V gives CDR1 SGHDT, CDR2 YYEEEE. Trimming took 5 bases from V and 4 from J; bases not matched to a gene: 3. This CDR3 spans 13 amino acids. The CDR3 region has the DNA TGTGCCAGCAGTCGGGACAGGGCCTATGGCTACACCTTC. It encodes CASSRDRAYGYTF.

V gene TRBV5-1 combines with J gene TRBJ2-3; D may match TRBD1 or TRBD2 (5 bases each). Germline CDR1 reads SGHRS; CDR2 reads YFSETQ. V gave up 0 bases and J gave up 6 bases, with 14 bases separating them. CDR3 length: 15 amino acids. CDR3 coding DNA: TGCGCCAGCAGCTTGGGGGGGAGCGGTGCGGATACGCAGTATTTT. Protein product: CASSLGGSGADTQYF.

By proportion, this clone is medium-sized. The chain employs TRBV11-1 and TRBJ1-1; 8 bases match TRBD1. CDR1 and CDR2 from the germline V gene are SGHAT and FQDESV (reference sequence). Trimming removed 5 bases from V and 1 base from J; junction bases left unmatched: 6. The CDR3 extends over 15 amino acids. The CDR3 DNA sequence: TGTGCCAGCAGCCCGAGGACAGGGTGGAACACTGAAGCTTTCTTT. Its translation: CASSPRTGWNTEAFF.

The chain joins TRBV4-2 to TRBJ1-2, with a weak D call TRBD1 (5 bases). Trimming shortened V by 3 bases and J by 8 bases, and 22 bases separated the two germline ends. The V gene's germline CDR1 is LGHNA and CDR2 YNFKEQ. The CDR3 is made up of 16 amino acids. The CDR3 bases are TGTGCCAGCAGCCAGTTGACCCAGGGCAGGGCCTACGGCTACACCTTC. Translating gives CASSQLTQGRAYGYTF.

The chain carries TRBV4-2 and TRBJ1-2; D unresolved. The germline V gene encodes CDR1 LGHNA and CDR2 YNFKEQ. This CDR3 region has 14 residues. Trimming left V 3 bases short and J 1 base short, with 9 bases between. The CDR3 DNA reads as TGTGCCAGCAGCCAGGTTACAGATAACTATGGCTACACCTTC. This codes for CASSQVTDNYGYTF.

The gene calls are TRBV7-9 and TRBJ1-1; D is ambiguous. This CDR3 has 14 amino acids. V shed 4 bases and J shed 3 bases, with 12 bases lying between them. Looked up from germline, CDR1 is SEHNR and CDR2 is FQNEAQ (reference sequence). The DNA of the CDR3 is TGTGCCAGCAGCTCGGACGGAGGGCACACTGAAGCTTTCTTT. As protein: CASSSDGGHTEAFF.

For this clone: A read error may produce the germline difference seen at one junction end. This rearrangement joins TRBV10-3 to TRBJ2-7, with TRBD1 matching over 10 bases. CDR3 size: 18 residues. Looked up from germline, CDR1 is ENHRY and CDR2 is SYGVKD. The CDR3 region is CAISDPLSRGTGAYERYF. For the CDR3, the DNA is TGTGCCATCAGTGATCCGTTGTCTCGCGGGACAGGGGCCTACGAGCGGTACTTC.

The chain has TRBV29-1 and TRBJ2-4; D gene ambiguous. The V and J ends lost 4 bases and 1 base respectively, with 5 bases between them. Looked up from germline, CDR1 is SQVTM and CDR2 is ANQGSEA. The CDR3 loop spans 12 amino acids. This CDR3 is CSVGGAKNIQYF. The CDR3 bases are TGCAGCGTTGGCGGTGCCAAAAACATTCAGTACTTC.

This clone has just a few counts. The chain recombines TRBV9 with TRBJ2-7; the match to TRBD2 covers 9 bases. Germline lookup yields CDR1 SGDLS and CDR2 YYNGEE. This CDR3 region has 16 residues. The J segment lost 0 bases and the V segment lost 2 bases, leaving 6 bases of the junction unmatched. Here the CDR3 reads CASSVGGGASSYEQYF. CDR3 in DNA: TGTGCCAGCAGCGTTGGCGGGGGGGCCAGCTCCTACGAGCAGTACTTC.

This chain links TRBV3-1 (or the pseudogene TRBV3-2) with TRBJ2-7; either TRBD1 or TRBD2 may supply D (5 bases each). The CDR3 spans 15 residues. V gave up 5 bases and J gave up 0 bases, with 14 bases separating them. CDR1 is LGHDT, CDR2 YNNKEL, per germline (reference sequence). The CDR3 nucleotides are TGTGCCAGCAGCGTGCGCTCAGGGAGCTCCTACGAGCAGTACTTC. Protein sequence: CASSVRSGSSYEQYF.

The rearrangement joins TRBV5-1 to TRBJ1-2; no clear D. Germline values: CDR1 SGHRS, CDR2 YFSETQ. Trimming removed 0 bases from V and 4 bases from J, with 4 bases in between. The CDR3 runs 12 residues. This CDR3 reads CASSLAGYGYTF. CDR3 nucleotides: TGCGCCAGCAGCTTGGCAGGCTATGGCTACACCTTC.

V gene TRBV19 combines with J gene TRBJ1-4; tentatively, D is TRBD1 (6 bases). Germline V gene lookup returns CDR1 LNHDA and CDR2 SQIVND (reference sequence). This CDR3 spans 15 amino acids. V lost 6 bases and J 6 bases, leaving 17 bases between the germline ends. The CDR3 coding sequence is TGTGCCAGTAGCCTCGGGGGGCCACCGGATGAAAAACTGTTTTTT. Translated: CASSLGGPPDEKLFF.

The DNA of the CDR3 is TGTGCCAGCAGCATCGGACAGTACTATGGCTACACCTTC. Residues: CASSIGQYYGYTF. The rearrangement joins TRBV28 to TRBJ1-2; D may be TRBD1 (6 bases). Germline V gene sequence: CDR1 MDHEN, CDR2 SYDVKM. Trimming cost V 6 bases and J 3 bases, with 11 bases left between them. There are 13 residues in the CDR3.

CDR3 nucleotides: TGTGCCAGCAGCACTCCGGGACAGAGACCCTACGAGCAGTACTTC. Its protein is CASSTPGQRPYEQYF. V usage is TRBV5-6 and J usage is TRBJ2-7; 7 nucleotides agree with TRBD1. This CDR3 is built from 15 residues. CDR1 and CDR2 from the germline V gene are SGHDT and YYEEEE. V gave up 4 bases and J gave up 2 bases; unmatched junction bases: 9. The whole variable domain, filled in from reference TRBV5-6 and TRBJ2-7, reads DAGVTQSPTHLIKTRGQQVTLRCSPKSGHDTVSWYQQALGQGPQFIFQYYEEEERQRGNFPDRFSGHQFPNYSSELNVNALLLGDSALYLCASSTPGQRPYEQYFGPGTRLTVT.

The gene calls are TRBV18 and TRBJ2-7; D remains ambiguous. V lost 0 bases and J lost 2, with 17 bases in between. Germline CDR1 reads KGHSH; CDR2 reads LQKENI. This CDR3 is built from 17 residues. The CDR3 nucleotides read TGTGCCAGCTCACCACCAGGATTGGGTGAGGACGCCTACGAGCAGTACTTC. It encodes CASSPPGLGEDAYEQYF.

This clone was seen more than once but under ten times. The genes are TRBV30 and TRBJ1-1, with D possibly being TRBD1 (6 bases). From germline, CDR1 is GTSNPN and CDR2 SVGIG (reference sequence). V lost 2 bases and J 3 bases, leaving 25 bases between the germline ends. This CDR3 has 18 residues. CDR3 DNA sequence: TGTGCCTGGAGTAGGATCCAGGGGCTACGGAATTGGGACACTGAAGCTTTCTTT. Residues: CAWSRIQGLRNWDTEAFF. The full variable domain, with the rest looked up from reference TRBV30 and TRBJ1-1, is SQTIHQWPATLVQPVGSPLSLECTVEGTSNPNLYWYRQAAGRGLQLLFYSVGIGQISSEVPQNLSASRPQDRQFILSSKKLLLSDSGFYLCAWSRIQGLRNWDTEAFFGQGTRLTVV.

This clone was recorded only once. The chain combines TRBV7-3 with TRBJ2-3; a weak D match, TRBD1 (6 bases). Trimming took off 2 bases at V and 6 bases at J, with 12 bases between the two ends. The CDR3 covers 14 residues. Per germline, CDR1 SGHTA and CDR2 FQGTGA. The DNA for the CDR3 is TGTGCCAGCAGCTTAGCGGCTACAGGGGATACGCAGTATTTT. Residues: CASSLAATGDTQYF.

The J gene is TRBJ2-1, the V gene TRBV7-9; no definite D call. The CDR3 has 15 amino acids. Germline V gives CDR1 SEHNR, CDR2 FQNEAQ (reference sequence). The V end lost 3 bases, the J end lost 4 bases, and 13 bases lay between the germline ends. In DNA, the CDR3 is TGTGCCAGCAGCTTTAGATTAGACCTTTACAATGAGCAGTTCTTC. Its translation is CASSFRLDLYNEQFF.

The CDR3 spells CASGTYSAPNTEAFF. DNA of the CDR3: TGTGCCAGCGGGACCTACAGTGCCCCGAACACTGAAGCTTTCTTT. V and J are TRBV28 and TRBJ1-1; a possible D gene is TRBD1 (5 bases). Germline V gives CDR1 MDHEN, CDR2 SYDVKM. The ends were cut back, 8 bases at V and 1 base at J, with 17 bases in the middle. The CDR3 has 15 residues.

The rearrangement joins TRBV25-1 to TRBJ2-3; D not certain. V lost 3 bases to trimming and J lost 6 bases, with 22 bases between them. CDR1 and CDR2 (germline): MGHDK, SYGVNS. The CDR3 is 17 residues long. The CDR3, as DNA: TGTGCCAGCAGTGATTACCTACGAGTGGGGTCGTCCGATACGCAGTATTTT. The encoded protein is CASSDYLRVGSSDTQYF. Full variable domain (missing parts from reference TRBV25-1 and TRBJ2-3): EADIYQTPRYLVIGTGKKITLECSQTMGHDKMYWYQQDPGMELHLIHYSYGVNSTEKGDLSSESTVSRIRTEHFPLTLESARPSHTSQYLCASSDYLRVGSSDTQYFGPGTRLTVL.

The J gene is TRBJ1-2, the V gene TRBV6-1; a weak D match, TRBD1 (5 bases). Germline CDR1 MNHNS, CDR2 SASEGT. The CDR3 has 14 amino acids. V was cut by 0 bases and J by 8 bases, with 13 bases left in between. This CDR3 reads CASSEASTATGYTF. In DNA form, the CDR3 reads TGTGCCAGCAGTGAAGCCTCGACAGCGACGGGCTACACCTTC.

The V gene is TRBV6-2 or TRBV6-3, the J gene TRBJ1-5, with TRBD1 identical over 9 bases. J was trimmed by 0 bases and V by 6 bases; bases with no gene match: 15. Per germline, CDR1 MNHEY and CDR2 SVGEGT. The CDR3 covers 19 residues. CDR3 sequence reads: CASSYTGQGSLYSNQPQHF. CDR3 in DNA: TGTGCCAGCAGCTATACGGGACAGGGAAGTCTTTATAGCAATCAGCCCCAGCATTTT.

In this sample, this clone turned up once. The CDR3, as DNA: TGTGCCAGCAGCCAAAGCGGGGGAAAAGAGACCCAGTACTTC. Protein product: CASSQSGGKETQYF. This chain uses TRBV3-1 (or the pseudogene TRBV3-2) with TRBJ2-5, with 8 nucleotides matching TRBD2. This CDR3 region has 14 residues. Germline assignment: CDR1 LGHDT and CDR2 YNNKEL (reference sequence). V lost 2 bases and J lost 3; bases outside the gene matches: 2.

This clone has a handful of counts. The rearrangement joins TRBV28 to TRBJ1-2; no firm D call. CDR1 and CDR2 from the germline V gene are MDHEN and SYDVKM. V was cut by 10 bases and J by 8 bases, with 17 bases left in between. CDR3 length: 12 amino acids. CDR3 DNA: TGTGCCAAGATGAGCCCAGGAGGAGGCTACACCTTC. It translates to CAKMSPGGGYTF.